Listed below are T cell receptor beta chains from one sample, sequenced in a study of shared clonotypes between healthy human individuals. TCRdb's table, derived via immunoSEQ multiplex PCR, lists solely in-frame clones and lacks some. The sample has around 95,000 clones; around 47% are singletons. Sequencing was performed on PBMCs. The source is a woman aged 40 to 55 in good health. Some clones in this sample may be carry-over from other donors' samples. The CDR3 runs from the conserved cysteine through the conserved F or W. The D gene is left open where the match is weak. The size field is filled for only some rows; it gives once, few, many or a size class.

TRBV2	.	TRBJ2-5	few	CASRFSAGKETQYF	TGTGCCAGCAGATTCAGCGCGGGGAAGGAGACCCAGTACTTC
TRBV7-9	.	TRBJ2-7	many	CASSPGDSSYEQYF	TGTGCCAGCAGCCCGGGGGACAGCTCCTACGAGCAGTACTTC
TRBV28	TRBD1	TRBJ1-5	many	CASRRTGDQPQHF	TGTGCCAGCAGACGGACAGGGGATCAGCCCCAGCATTTT
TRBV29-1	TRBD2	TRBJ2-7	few	CSVVHGSGRAGEQYF	TGCAGCGTTGTGCATGGTTCCGGGAGGGCCGGCGAGCAGTACTTC
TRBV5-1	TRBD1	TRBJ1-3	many	CASSSSGGGNTIYF	TGCGCCAGCAGCTCCTCAGGGGGAGGAAACACCATATATTTT
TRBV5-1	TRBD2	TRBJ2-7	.	CASSLYGTRIDEQYF	TGCGCCAGCAGCTTATACGGGACTAGGATCGACGAGCAGTACTTC
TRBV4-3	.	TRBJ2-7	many	CASSQDRASYEQYF	TGCGCCAGCAGCCAAGATCGGGCCTCCTACGAGCAGTACTTC
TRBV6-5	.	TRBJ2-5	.	CASSYRDQETQYF	TGTGCCAGCAGTTACCGGGACCAAGAGACCCAGTACTTC
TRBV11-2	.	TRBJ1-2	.	CASSRQQGFGYTF	TGTGCCAGCAGCCGACAACAGGGTTTTGGCTACACCTTC
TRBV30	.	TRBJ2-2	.	CAWSPSYTGELFF	TGTGCCTGGAGTCCAAGTTACACCGGGGAGCTGTTTTTT
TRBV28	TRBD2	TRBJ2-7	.	CASSEGLAGGPGYF	TGTGCCAGCAGTGAAGGCCTAGCGGGAGGGCCCGGGTACTTC
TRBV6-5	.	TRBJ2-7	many	CASTPPSGSLYEQYF	TGTGCCAGCACCCCTCCTTCCGGGTCACTCTACGAGCAGTACTTC
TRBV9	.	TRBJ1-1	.	CASSVAVYGTEAFF	TGTGCCAGCAGCGTTGCGGTGTACGGGACTGAAGCTTTCTTT
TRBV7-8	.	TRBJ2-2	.	CASSLAGGYTGELFF	TGTGCCAGCAGCTTAGCGGGGGGCTACACCGGGGAGCTGTTTTTT
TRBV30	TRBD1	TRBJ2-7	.	CAWEGYGQATTYEQYF	TGTGCCTGGGAGGGGTACGGACAGGCTACTACCTACGAGCAGTACTTC
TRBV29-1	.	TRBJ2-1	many	CSVEVAAVYNEQFF	TGCAGCGTTGAAGTAGCGGCAGTATACAATGAGCAGTTCTTC
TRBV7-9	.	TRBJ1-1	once	CASSSVDTEAFF	TGTGCCAGCAGCTCTGTCGACACTGAAGCTTTCTTT
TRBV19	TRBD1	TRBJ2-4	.	CATRGQGAKNIQYF	TGTGCCACAAGGGGACAGGGCGCCAAAAACATTCAGTACTTC
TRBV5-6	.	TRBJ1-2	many	CASSLAMDGYGYTF	TGTGCCAGCAGCTTGGCCATGGACGGCTATGGCTACACCTTC
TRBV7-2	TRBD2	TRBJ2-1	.	CASSLRTSNEQFF	TGTGCCAGCAGCTTAAGGACTAGCAATGAGCAGTTCTTC
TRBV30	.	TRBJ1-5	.	CAWSEVYNQPQHF	TGTGCCTGGAGTGAGGTCTACAATCAGCCCCAGCATTTT
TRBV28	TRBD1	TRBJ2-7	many	CASSPIRQGAAYEQYF	TGTGCCAGCAGTCCGATTCGACAGGGGGCTGCCTACGAGCAGTACTTC
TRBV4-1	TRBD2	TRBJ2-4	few	CASSQDPGGGPNIQYF	TGCGCCAGCAGCCAAGATCCTGGGGGAGGGCCGAACATTCAGTACTTC
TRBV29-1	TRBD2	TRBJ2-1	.	CSGGPSGTSDYNEQFF	TGCAGCGGCGGACCCTCCGGGACTAGCGACTACAATGAGCAGTTCTTC
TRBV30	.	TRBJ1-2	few	CAWSVTGVGGYTF	TGTGCCTGGAGTGTTACGGGGGTCGGTGGCTACACCTTC
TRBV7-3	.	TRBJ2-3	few	CASSLGLLSSTDTQYF	TGTGCCAGCAGCTTAGGACTACTATCTAGCACAGATACGCAGTATTTT
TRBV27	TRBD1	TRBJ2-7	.	CASSFSGTGRGKNEQYF	TGTGCCAGCAGTTTCTCGGGGACAGGGAGGGGGAAGAACGAGCAGTACTTC
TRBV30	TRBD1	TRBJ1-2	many	CAWSAYRGHGYTF	TGTGCCTGGAGTGCCTACAGGGGTCATGGCTACACCTTC
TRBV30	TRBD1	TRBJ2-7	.	CAWSLGTGITYEQYF	TGTGCCTGGAGTCTCGGGACAGGGATAACCTACGAGCAGTACTTC